This TCR beta chain was recorded in a study of blood T cell repertoires in COVID-19. About the research overall: COVID-19 samples, acute and convalescent, were from the United States, Italy and Spain. PBMCs, B-cell-depleted T cells, or T cells provided the cDNA or gDNA that made up the material.

Original processing methods: Reference gene primer amplification yielded estimated nucleated cell counts. TCRdb's copy holds only in-frame clones and misses some; the assay was immunoSEQ multiplex PCR. V, J and clone size are taken as reported in that table, and D and trimming were inferred from the DNA itself. This table has some 160,000 clones, 70% to 85% appearing once. Enrollees, about 18 to 89 years old, lived in 24 US areas. The CDR3 has 18 amino acids. V was clipped by 1 base and J by 7 bases; unmatched bases: 9. Germline V gene data show CDR1 as SGHVS and CDR2 as FNYEAQ. What was sequenced was PBMCs or T cells enriched from blood (not recorded which). The clonotype comes from a woman between 70 and 85 years old in a cohort exposed to, infected with or recovered from COVID-19 (not recorded which). This chain connects TRBV7-6 to TRBJ1-6; 11 bases line up with TRBD1. The CDR3 DNA reads TGTGCCAGCAGCTTAGGGACAGGGGGCGTCGGGGGAAATTCACCCCTCCACTTT. This encodes CASSLGTGGVGGNSPLHF.